The T cell receptor beta chain described here comes from a study of OX40 agonist ivuxolimab in advanced cancers. Germline V gene sequence: CDR1 SGHDT, CDR2 YYEEEE. The trim removed 3 bases at V and 4 bases at J, leaving 18 bases unmatched. The CDR3 is 18 residues long. The repertoire was sequenced with immunoSEQ multiplex PCR; TCRdb's copy has only in-frame clones and lacks some. The sample consists of fewer than 70,000 clones, around 83% of them appearing once. The sequence was obtained from an adult with an advanced solid tumor such as melanoma, head and neck, liver or kidney cancer. The chain carries TRBV5-6 and TRBJ2-7; 8 nucleotides match TRBD2. Sequencing used CD4+ or CD8+ T cells sorted from blood, obtained in a trial of the OX40 agonist ivuxolimab. CDR3 protein: CASSYRRSGGPRGYEQYF. CDR3 nucleotides: TGTGCCAGCAGCTATAGGAGGTCGGGAGGGCCAAGAGGGTACGAGCAGTACTTC.